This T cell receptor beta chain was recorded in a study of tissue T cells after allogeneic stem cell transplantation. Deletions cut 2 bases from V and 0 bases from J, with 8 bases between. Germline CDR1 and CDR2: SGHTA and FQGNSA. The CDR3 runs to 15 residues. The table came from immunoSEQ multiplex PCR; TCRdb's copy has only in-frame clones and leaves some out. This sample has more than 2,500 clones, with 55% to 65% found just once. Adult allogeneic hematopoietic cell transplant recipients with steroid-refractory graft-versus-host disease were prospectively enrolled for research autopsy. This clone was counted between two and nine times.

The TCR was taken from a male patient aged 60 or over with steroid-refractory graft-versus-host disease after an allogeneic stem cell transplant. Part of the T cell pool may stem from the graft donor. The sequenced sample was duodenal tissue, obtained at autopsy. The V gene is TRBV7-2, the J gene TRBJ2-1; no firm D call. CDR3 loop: CASSLLQLSYNEQFF. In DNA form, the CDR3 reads TGTGCCAGCAGCTTATTGCAGCTCTCCTACAATGAGCAGTTCTTC.